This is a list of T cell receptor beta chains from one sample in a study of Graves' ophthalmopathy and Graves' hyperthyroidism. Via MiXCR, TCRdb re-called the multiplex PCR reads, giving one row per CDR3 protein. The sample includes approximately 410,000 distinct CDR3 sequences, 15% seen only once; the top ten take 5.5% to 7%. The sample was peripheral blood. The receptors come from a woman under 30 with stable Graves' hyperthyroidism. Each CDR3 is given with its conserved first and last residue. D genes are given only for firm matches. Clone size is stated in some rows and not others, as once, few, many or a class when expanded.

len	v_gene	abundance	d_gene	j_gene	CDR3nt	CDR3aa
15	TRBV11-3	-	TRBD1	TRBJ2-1	TGTGCCAGCAGCTTCGGACAGGGCTCCTACAATGAGCAGTTCTTC	CASSFGQGSYNEQFF
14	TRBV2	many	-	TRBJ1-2	TGTGCCAGCCAGACCGGAGGAACGGACTATGGCTACACCTTC	CASQTGGTDYGYTF
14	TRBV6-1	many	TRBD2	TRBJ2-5	TGTGCCAGCAGTCAATCGGGACTACAAGAGACCCAGTACTTC	CASSQSGLQETQYF
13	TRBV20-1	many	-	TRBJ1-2	TGCAGTGCTAGCCCAGGGGCGAGCTATGGCTACACCTTC	CSASPGASYGYTF
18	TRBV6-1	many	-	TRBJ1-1	TGTGCCAGCAGTGCCCGAAGGCCGCTACAGGGTCGGGGTACTGAAGCTTTCTTT	CASSARRPLQGRGTEAFF
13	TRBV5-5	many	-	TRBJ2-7	TGTGCCAGCAGCTTCCGGCAGCCCTACGAGCAGTACTTC	CASSFRQPYEQYF
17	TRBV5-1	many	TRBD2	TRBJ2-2	TGCGCCAGCAGCTCACTTCCGGGACTACCGAACACCGGGGAGCTGTTTTTT	CASSSLPGLPNTGELFF
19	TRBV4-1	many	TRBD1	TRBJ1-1	TGCGCCAGCAGCCAAGGTTGGGATTCCTCCGGGACAGCGAACACTGAAGCTTTCTTT	CASSQGWDSSGTANTEAFF
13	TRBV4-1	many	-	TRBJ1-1	TGCGCCAGCAGCTTTGGGCAGTTCACTGAAGCTTTCTTT	CASSFGQFTEAFF
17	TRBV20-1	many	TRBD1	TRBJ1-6	TGCAGTGCTAGGACCGGGACAGGGGGCTTTTATAATTCACCCCTCCACTTT	CSARTGTGGFYNSPLHF
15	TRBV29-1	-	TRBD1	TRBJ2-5	TGCAGCGTTGGATCCCGAAGGGCAGGGGGAGAGACCCAGTACTTC	CSVGSRRAGGETQYF
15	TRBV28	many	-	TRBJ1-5	TGTGCCAGCAGTTTTGGAACACCCAACCGGCAGCCCCAGCATTTT	CASSFGTPNRQPQHF
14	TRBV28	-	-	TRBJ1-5	TGTGCCAGCAGCCTTGAACAGAACAATCAGCCCCAGCATTTT	CASSLEQNNQPQHF
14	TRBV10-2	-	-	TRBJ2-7	TGCGCCAGTATGTCACTTGATGTCTCCTACGAGCAGTACTTC	CASMSLDVSYEQYF
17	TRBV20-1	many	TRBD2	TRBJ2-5	TGCAGTGCTAGAGATGAGTCGGCGGGGGGGCGGGGAGAGACCCAGTACTTC	CSARDESAGGRGETQYF
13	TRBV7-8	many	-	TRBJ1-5	TGTGCCAGCAGCTTAGAATTCAATCAGCCCCAGCATTTT	CASSLEFNQPQHF
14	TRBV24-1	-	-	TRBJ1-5	TGTGCCATCAGTGATAGTAGGGGTAATCAGCCCCAGCATTTT	CAISDSRGNQPQHF
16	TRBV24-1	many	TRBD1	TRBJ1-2	TGTGCCACCAGTGACCCTGGGACAGGAGAACCATATGGCTACACCTTC	CATSDPGTGEPYGYTF
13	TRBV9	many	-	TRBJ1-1	TGTGCCAGCAGCGTAGTATGGAACACTGAAGCTTTCTTT	CASSVVWNTEAFF
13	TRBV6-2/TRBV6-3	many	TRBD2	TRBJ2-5	TGTGCCAGCAGAGGGACTACCCAAGAGACCCAGTACTTC	CASRGTTQETQYF
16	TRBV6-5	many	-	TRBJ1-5	TGTGCCAGCCGTCCTAGGGCGGGGGGGATCAATCAGCCCCAGCATTTT	CASRPRAGGINQPQHF
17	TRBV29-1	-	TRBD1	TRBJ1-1	TGCAGCGTCCGATTGGGACAGTCCGCATCCATGAACACTGAAGCTTTCTTT	CSVRLGQSASMNTEAFF
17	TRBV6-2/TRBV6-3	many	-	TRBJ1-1	TGTGCCACCACCAAGACCAGGGCTCGGACCGCTTGGACTGAAGCTTTCTTT	CATTKTRARTAWTEAFF
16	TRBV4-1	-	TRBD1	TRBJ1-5	TGCGCCAGCAGCCAAGGCCAGGACAGGGGGCTTCAGCCCCAGCATTTT	CASSQGQDRGLQPQHF
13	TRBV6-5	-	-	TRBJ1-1	TGTGCCAGCAGTTACTGGACTAAATCTGAAGCTTTCTTT	CASSYWTKSEAFF
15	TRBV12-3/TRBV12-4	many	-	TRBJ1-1	TGTGCCAGCAGTTTAGGACACCAATTGAACACTGAAGCTTTCTTT	CASSLGHQLNTEAFF
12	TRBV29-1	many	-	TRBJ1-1	TGCAGCGTGCGCGCTGGTAGCACTGAAGCTTTCTTT	CSVRAGSTEAFF
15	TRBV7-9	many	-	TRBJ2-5	TGTGCCAGCAGCCCCCGGGACTCCCCGCAAGGGGCCCAGTACTTC	CASSPRDSPQGAQYF
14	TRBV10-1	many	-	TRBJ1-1	TGCGCCAGCAGTGACGGGAGTCCGAACACTGAAGCTTTCTTT	CASSDGSPNTEAFF
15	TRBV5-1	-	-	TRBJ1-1	TGCGCCAGCAGCTTGGATTGGGGAGTGAACACTGAAGCTTTCTTT	CASSLDWGVNTEAFF
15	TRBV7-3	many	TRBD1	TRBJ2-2	TGTGCCAGCAGCCAGGGACAGGCTAACACCGGGGAGCTGTTTTTT	CASSQGQANTGELFF
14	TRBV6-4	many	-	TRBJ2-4	TGTGCCAGCAGTGACACGTCAGGGAAAAACATTCAGTACTTC	CASSDTSGKNIQYF
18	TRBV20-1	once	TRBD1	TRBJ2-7	TGCAGTGCTAGAGACCTCTCGGCCGAGGACAGGGGATCCTACGAGCAGTACTTC	CSARDLSAEDRGSYEQYF
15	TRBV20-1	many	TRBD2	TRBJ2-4	TGCAGTGCTAGAGGGCTAGCGGGGGGATTAAACATTAAGTACTTC	CSARGLAGGLNIKYF
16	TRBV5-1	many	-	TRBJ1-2	TGCGCCAGCAGCCCTACCCCCGGCATGCCCCACTATGGCTACACCTTC	CASSPTPGMPHYGYTF
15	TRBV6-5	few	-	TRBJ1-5	TGTGCCAGCAGTTACAGACATGATAGCAATCAGCCCCAGCATTTT	CASSYRHDSNQPQHF
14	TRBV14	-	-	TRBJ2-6	TGTGCCAGTAGGGGGGATTCTGGGGCCAACGTCCTGACTTTC	CASRGDSGANVLTF
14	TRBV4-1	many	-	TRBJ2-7	TGCGCCAGCAGCCAGGCACAGGCAAACTACGAGCAGTACTTC	CASSQAQANYEQYF
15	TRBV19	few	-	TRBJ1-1	TGTGCCGTGTTACCCGGGGGCCACATGAACACTGAAGCTTTCTTT	CAVLPGGHMNTEAFF
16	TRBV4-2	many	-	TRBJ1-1	TGTGCCAGCAGCCACGTTAGGACTTCTGGGAGGACTGAAGCTTTCTTT	CASSHVRTSGRTEAFF
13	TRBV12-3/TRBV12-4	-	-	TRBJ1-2	TGTGCCAGCAGTTCGGTGGACAGTCTCGGCTACACCTTC	CASSSVDSLGYTF
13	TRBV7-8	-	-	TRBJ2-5	TGTGCCAGCAGCACCGAGGGGCGAGAGACCCAGTACTTC	CASSTEGRETQYF
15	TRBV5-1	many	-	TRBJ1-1	TGCGCCAGCAGCTTGGACGACGGGACTAACACTGAAGCTTTCTTT	CASSLDDGTNTEAFF
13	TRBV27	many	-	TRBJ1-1	TGTGCCAGCACGGGCGGGGCGAACACTGAAGCTTTCTTT	CASTGGANTEAFF
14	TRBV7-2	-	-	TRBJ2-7	TGTGCCAGCAGCTTAGAGGCGACAGTCTACGAGCAGTACTTC	CASSLEATVYEQYF
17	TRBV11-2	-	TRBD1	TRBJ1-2	TGTGCCAGCAGCTTAGACGGAGACAGGGGAGCTAACTATGGCTACACCTTC	CASSLDGDRGANYGYTF
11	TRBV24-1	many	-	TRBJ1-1	TGTGCCACCAGTGATGGTGAGGAAGCTTTCTTT	CATSDGEEAFF
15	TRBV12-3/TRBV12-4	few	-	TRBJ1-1	TGTGCCAGCAGTTTCCCTTCCCCGGCCGGGACTGAAGCTTTCTTT	CASSFPSPAGTEAFF
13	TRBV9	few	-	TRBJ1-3	TGTGCCAGCAGCACTAGGACGGGAAACACCATATATTTT	CASSTRTGNTIYF
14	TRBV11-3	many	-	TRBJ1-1	TGTGCCAGCAGCCAGGGGAGTTTGGACACTGAAGCTTTCTTT	CASSQGSLDTEAFF
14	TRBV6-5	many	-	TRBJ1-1	TGTGCCAGCAGGGCCGGGACATTCAACACTGAAGCTTTCTTT	CASRAGTFNTEAFF
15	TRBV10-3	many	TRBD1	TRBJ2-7	TGTGCCATCGGAAGAGAGGACAGGGCCATCTACGAGCAGTACTTC	CAIGREDRAIYEQYF
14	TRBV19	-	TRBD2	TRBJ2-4	TGTGCCAGTAGTATGGGGGTGACTAGCAGGCCGCCTTACTTC	CASSMGVTSRPPYF
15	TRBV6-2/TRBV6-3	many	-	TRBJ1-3	TGTGCCAGCAGTTACCGGCCGGCCTCTGGAAACACCATATATTTT	CASSYRPASGNTIYF